Listed below are T cell receptor beta chains from one sample, sequenced in a study of regulatory T cells in long-lasting Graves disease. TCRdb reprocessed the multiplex PCR reads with MiXCR, giving one entry per CDR3 protein. The data hold hundreds of thousands of distinct CDR3 sequences, with roughly 14% observed a single time. The sample was also linked to a second study, of T cells in Graves' hyperthyroidism and ophthalmopathy.

The source was peripheral blood mononuclear cells (PBMCs), collected at new diagnosis, from a patient treated with antithyroid drugs. The receptors were gathered from a man aged 30 to 45 with Graves disease. Both conserved end residues are part of each CDR3. The order of the fields is clone size, J gene, D gene, V gene, CDR3 length, CDR3 DNA, CDR3 protein. D genes are given only for firm matches. Clone size, where shown, is once, few, many, or a class for clones that have expanded.

NA TRBJ2-1 NA TRBV6-2/TRBV6-3 10 TGTGCCAGCGGGGTTAGCGAGCAGTTCTTC CASGVSEQFF
many TRBJ2-7 NA TRBV20-1 15 TGCAGTGCTAGAGCCATGGGGGATTCCCCCTACGAGCAGTACTTC CSARAMGDSPYEQYF
few TRBJ2-2 NA TRBV4-2 16 TGTGCCAGCAGCCAAGATAAGAGTTGGGGCACCGGGGAGCTGTTTTTT CASSQDKSWGTGELFF
NA TRBJ2-7 TRBD2 TRBV20-1 14 TGCAGTGCTACTCTACCGGGACTAGCGAACGAGCAGTACTTC CSATLPGLANEQYF
few TRBJ2-3 TRBD1 TRBV29-1 13 TGCAGCCTGGGACAGACAGTCACAGATACGCAGTATTTT CSLGQTVTDTQYF
many TRBJ2-4 TRBD2 TRBV3-1 14 TGTGCCAGCAGCCAAGCGGGCGGGAGGAACATTCAGTACTTC CASSQAGGRNIQYF
many TRBJ2-3 TRBD2 TRBV2 16 TGTGCCAGCTTTCGACTAGCGCCCACTAGCACAGATACGCAGTATTTT CASFRLAPTSTDTQYF
many TRBJ2-3 TRBD2 TRBV28 15 TGTGCCAGCAGCGGAATAAGCGGGGGATTAGATACGCAGTATTTT CASSGISGGLDTQYF
many TRBJ2-7 TRBD2 TRBV10-3 18 TGTGCCATCAGTCCAAGAGCAGGGACTAGCGGGCGCTCCTACGAGCAGTACTTC CAISPRAGTSGRSYEQYF
NA TRBJ1-5 NA TRBV19 16 TGTGCCAGTACGAGAACAGGCCCCAGGGGCAATCAGCCCCAGCATTTT CASTRTGPRGNQPQHF
many TRBJ1-2 NA TRBV28 14 TGTGCCAGCAGTTTGGAGGGACGGTTGTATGGCTACACCTTC CASSLEGRLYGYTF
few TRBJ2-2 NA TRBV20-1 13 TGCAGTGCTGGGGAGCTCGAACCCGGGGAGCTGTTTTTT CSAGELEPGELFF
many TRBJ2-7 TRBD2 TRBV6-2/TRBV6-3 15 TGTGCCAGCAGACCGACTAGCGGGAGGAAGTACGAGCAGTACTTC CASRPTSGRKYEQYF
many TRBJ2-4 NA TRBV2 11 TGTGCCAGCAGTGAAGAAAACATTCAGTACTTC CASSEENIQYF
many TRBJ2-3 NA TRBV20-1 14 TGCAGTGCCCTAAATGTGGGGAGCACAGATACGCAGTATTTT CSALNVGSTDTQYF
many TRBJ2-7 NA TRBV29-1 11 TGCAGCGTTGCCAGACCGTACGAGCAGTACTTC CSVARPYEQYF
many TRBJ2-1 TRBD2 TRBV5-1 14 TGCGCCAGCAGCTCACTGGGGAGGGAGGATGAGCAGTTCTTC CASSSLGREDEQFF
many TRBJ2-1 TRBD2 TRBV11-2 17 TGTGCCAGCAGCTTAGTCTTTAGGCTAGCGGGAGACAATGAGCAGTTCTTC CASSLVFRLAGDNEQFF
NA TRBJ1-1 NA TRBV7-9 15 TGTGCCAGCAGCCTTGGGGGGGCCGACAAAAATTTCGCTTTCTTT CASSLGGADKNFAFF
many TRBJ2-3 NA TRBV30 13 TGTGCCTGGAGTGTCACAGCCACAGATACGCAGTATTTT CAWSVTATDTQYF
NA TRBJ2-3 TRBD2 TRBV25-1 18 TGTGCCAGCAGTGCATATCCCGGGAGGGGCGGGAGCACAGATACGCAGTATTTT CASSAYPGRGGSTDTQYF
many TRBJ2-7 NA TRBV27 13 TGTGCCAGCAGTTTACCCGACAGGCACGAGCAGTACTTC CASSLPDRHEQYF
NA TRBJ2-1 NA TRBV5-1 16 TGTGCCAGCAGCTGGGCCGGGAGCCACTCCTACAATGAGCAGTTCTTC CASSWAGSHSYNEQFF
few TRBJ2-5 TRBD2 TRBV9 16 TGTGCCAGCAGCCCTTGGACTAGCGGGAGGCCTCAGACCCAGTACTTC CASSPWTSGRPQTQYF
many TRBJ2-7 TRBD2 TRBV20-1 14 TGCAGTGCTAGAGTAGGAGGGAGGGCCGGCGAGCAGTACTTC CSARVGGRAGEQYF
many TRBJ1-5 NA TRBV5-1 13 TGCGCCAGCAGCTCCGGTGGGGATCAGCCCCAGCATTTT CASSSGGDQPQHF
NA TRBJ2-5 NA TRBV12-3/TRBV12-4 14 TGTGCCAGCAGTGCAAGGCGGATTCAAGAGACCCAGTACTTC CASSARRIQETQYF
few TRBJ2-1 TRBD2 TRBV19 14 TGTGCCAGTAGTCCCCAGCGGGAGGGCCATGAGCAGTTCTTC CASSPQREGHEQFF
few TRBJ2-1 NA TRBV3-1 14 TGTGCCAGCAGCCAAGAGGGACTCGACAGCGAGCAGTTCTTC CASSQEGLDSEQFF
few TRBJ1-3 TRBD1 TRBV7-7 14 TGTGCTAGCAGCTCCGGGACAGCCGAAAACACCATATATTTT CASSSGTAENTIYF
many TRBJ1-6 NA TRBV5-1 15 TGCGCCAGCAGCTTGAGTGGGGGCACTTTATCACCCCTCCACTTT CASSLSGGTLSPLHF
NA TRBJ2-4 NA TRBV5-8 15 TGTGCCAGCAGCCGCTCCAGGGGCCTCGGAAACATTCAGTACTTC CASSRSRGLGNIQYF
many TRBJ2-1 TRBD2 TRBV5-1 15 TGCGCCAGCAGCTCCAAAGCGGGAGTGGGGCATGAGCAGTTCTTC CASSSKAGVGHEQFF
many TRBJ2-5 NA TRBV7-2 14 TGTGCCAGCAGCCCCCAGATGAGCATGGGCGGCCAGTACTTC CASSPQMSMGGQYF
NA TRBJ1-2 NA TRBV19 13 TGTGCCAGTAGTATGTGGGGATCCCACTTCTACACCTTC CASSMWGSHFYTF
many TRBJ1-1 NA TRBV6-2/TRBV6-3 12 TGTGCCAGCAGTTCCCACGGTCCTGAAGCTTTCTTT CASSSHGPEAFF
many TRBJ2-1 NA TRBV2 13 TGTGCCAGCACTGCGAGGGAACACAATGAGCAGTTCTTC CASTAREHNEQFF
NA TRBJ1-1 TRBD1 TRBV19 15 TGTGCCAGTAGTACCGTTCGACAGGGGAACACTGAAGCTTTCTTT CASSTVRQGNTEAFF
many TRBJ1-2 NA TRBV12-3/TRBV12-4 13 TGTGCCAGCAGTTTGGAGGGAAGCTATGGCTACACCTTC CASSLEGSYGYTF
many TRBJ1-2 TRBD1 TRBV9 16 TGTGCCAGCAGCGGACGGGACAGGGGGATCGGCTATGGCTACACCTTC CASSGRDRGIGYGYTF
many TRBJ1-2 NA TRBV12-3/TRBV12-4 12 TGTGCCAGCACCCCAGGGAACTATGGCTACACCTTC CASTPGNYGYTF
NA TRBJ1-1 NA TRBV5-1 15 TGCGCCAGCAGCTTGGCCGGGGTGAGGGACACTGAAGCTTTCTTT CASSLAGVRDTEAFF
many TRBJ2-5 TRBD1 TRBV12-3/TRBV12-4 14 TGTGCCAGCAGTCCCACAGGGGGTAAGGAGACCCAGTACTTC CASSPTGGKETQYF
many TRBJ2-3 TRBD2 TRBV11-3 15 TGTGCCAGCAGCTTCAAAGCGGGAGACACAGATACGCAGTATTTT CASSFKAGDTDTQYF
many TRBJ2-5 TRBD2 TRBV12-3/TRBV12-4 14 TGTGCCAGCAGGGAAAGCGGGAGTAGAAAGACCCAGTACTTC CASRESGSRKTQYF
few TRBJ2-1 NA TRBV6-1 12 TGTGCCAGCACCCAAGGGGGGGGAGAGCAGTTCTTC CASTQGGGEQFF
few TRBJ1-5 NA TRBV28 13 TGTGCCAGCAATTTGGGGGGAAGGTGGGCCCAGCATTTT CASNLGGRWAQHF
few TRBJ2-2 TRBD1 TRBV6-1 14 TGTGCCAGCAGACTGGACAGGGCGAACGGGGAGCTGTTTTTT CASRLDRANGELFF
once TRBJ2-7 TRBD1 TRBV24-1 14 TGTGCCACCAGTGACCCAGGGGGCTCCTACGAGCAGTACTTC CATSDPGGSYEQYF
few TRBJ2-7 NA TRBV7-9 16 TGTGCCAGCAGCCCAGTGGACCGGACTACGTACTACGAGCAGTACTTC CASSPVDRTTYYEQYF
many TRBJ1-1 NA TRBV29-1 10 TGCAGCGCATCCCGGGAACAAGCTTTCTTT CSASREQAFF
many TRBJ2-7 NA TRBV2 12 TGTGCCAGCGCGGACAGTGCATACGAGCAGTACTTC CASADSAYEQYF
many TRBJ1-4 NA TRBV20-1 14 TGCAGTGTGTTCGGGAGGCAGTCTAATGAAAAACTGTTTTTT CSVFGRQSNEKLFF
many TRBJ1-1 NA TRBV6-1 16 TGTGCCAGCAGTGAGGGCCCAGGGCAACTGAACACTGAAGCTTTCTTT CASSEGPGQLNTEAFF
few TRBJ2-7 NA TRBV20-1 13 TGCAGTGCCCCAGGAGAACTAGCATACGAGCAGTACTTC CSAPGELAYEQYF
many TRBJ2-3 NA TRBV6-2/TRBV6-3 15 TGTGCCAGCAGTTACCGGGCCTCTTTCGCAGATACGCAGTATTTT CASSYRASFADTQYF
NA TRBJ2-7 TRBD2 TRBV7-9 14 TGTGCCAGCAGCCCTAGAGGGACTAACTACGAGCAGTACTTC CASSPRGTNYEQYF